A selection of T cell receptor beta chains follows, all from one sample in a study of shared clonotypes between healthy human individuals. Measured with immunoSEQ multiplex PCR; TCRdb has only the in-frame clones, and not every one. The sample lists around 620,000 clones; around 95% were seen once. Material for sequencing was naive CD8+ T cells sorted from blood. Receptors originate from a woman in her twenties or thirties in good health. Each CDR3 is given with its conserved first and last residue. A D gene is named only where the DNA matches it firmly. Where a row states a size, it is once, few, many or the class of an expanded clone; other rows omit it.

cdr3_aa cdr3_nt v_call clone_size j_call d_call
CASSSGGSTDTQYF TGTGCCAGCAGTAGCGGGGGGAGCACAGATACGCAGTATTTT TRBV6-5 . TRBJ2-3 TRBD2
CAWSVSGTEAFF TGTGCCTGGAGTGTATCGGGCACTGAAGCTTTCTTT TRBV30 . TRBJ1-1 .
CASSLWDSNQPQHF TGTGCCAGTAGTCTGTGGGACAGCAATCAGCCCCAGCATTTT TRBV19 . TRBJ1-5 .
CASNTASSVFF TGTGCCAGCAATACCGCTAGTAGTGTCTTCTTC TRBV28 . TRBJ2-1 .
CASSYSIGMRDYGYTF TGTGCCAGCAGTTACTCGATTGGGATGAGAGACTATGGCTACACCTTC TRBV6-6 . TRBJ1-2 .
CASSPGLAGDSYEQYF TGTGCCAGCAGCCCGGGACTAGCGGGAGACTCCTACGAGCAGTACTTC TRBV7-8 . TRBJ2-7 TRBD2
CASSYTGYNQPQHF TGTGCCAGCAGTTACACGGGTTACAATCAGCCCCAGCATTTT TRBV6-5 . TRBJ1-5 .
CASSIGGARTDTQYF TGTGCCAGCAGCATTGGGGGGGCTCGCACAGATACGCAGTATTTT TRBV7-2 . TRBJ2-3 .
CASSPDRGAYNEQFF TGCGCCAGCAGCCCGGACAGGGGGGCCTACAATGAGCAGTTCTTC TRBV5-1 . TRBJ2-1 TRBD1
CASSSDWNQPQHF TGTGCCAGCAGCTCGGACTGGAATCAGCCCCAGCATTTT TRBV7-9 . TRBJ1-5 .
CASSFQGGSSYEQYF TGTGCCAGCAGTTTTCAGGGGGGGAGCTCCTACGAGCAGTACTTC TRBV27 . TRBJ2-7 .
CASSVRTSEEADTQYF TGTGCCAGCAGCGTCCGGACTAGCGAGGAGGCAGATACGCAGTATTTT TRBV7-9 . TRBJ2-3 TRBD2
CASFRDPGIHGYTF TGTGCCAGCTTCCGGGACCCAGGAATCCATGGCTACACCTTC TRBV28 . TRBJ1-2 .
CASSQDTGMTGNTIYF TGCGCCAGCAGCCAAGATACAGGGATGACTGGAAACACCATATATTTT TRBV4-1 once TRBJ1-3 .
CASSSWTGGFSSSNYGYTF TGTGCCAGCAGCTCATGGACAGGGGGCTTCTCATCCTCTAACTATGGCTACACCTTC TRBV5-6 once TRBJ1-2 TRBD1
CASSPDRGHLDYGYTF TGTGCCAGCTCACCGGACAGGGGGCACTTAGACTATGGCTACACCTTC TRBV18 . TRBJ1-2 TRBD1
CASNWPAGMNTEAFF TGTGCCAGCAATTGGCCGGCAGGGATGAACACTGAAGCTTTCTTT TRBV19 . TRBJ1-1 .
CASSPGTGGSGTQYF TGCGCCAGCAGCCCCGGGACAGGGGGCTCAGGAACGCAGTATTTT TRBV5-1 . TRBJ2-3 TRBD1
CATGTSGTYEQYF TGTGCCACCGGGACTAGCGGAACCTACGAGCAGTACTTC TRBV7-9 . TRBJ2-7 TRBD2
CASSQGQGARSNQPQHF TGTGCCAGCAGCCAGGGACAGGGAGCAAGGAGCAATCAGCCCCAGCATTTT TRBV4-2 . TRBJ1-5 TRBD1
CASSPRGGPDNEQFF TGTGCCAGCAGTCCCCGGGGTGGGCCGGACAATGAGCAGTTCTTC TRBV2 . TRBJ2-1 .
CASSLNQGYNEQFF TGTGCCAGCAGCTTAAACCAGGGGTACAATGAGCAGTTCTTC TRBV7-3 . TRBJ2-1 .
CASSQGTGQPQHF TGCGCCAGCAGCCAAGGGACAGGACAGCCCCAGCATTTT TRBV4-1 . TRBJ1-5 TRBD1
CASAGQPQHF TGTGCCAGCGCCGGGCAGCCCCAGCATTTT TRBV6-1 . TRBJ1-5 .
CASSSIPGQGSGELFF TGTGCCAGCAGCTCCATCCCGGGACAGGGGAGCGGGGAGCTGTTTTTT TRBV13 . TRBJ2-2 TRBD1
CASSLAGPGEYF TGTGCCAGCAGCTTGGCCGGGCCGGGGGAGTACTTC TRBV5-5 . TRBJ2-7 .
CASSFAETQYF TGTGCCAGCAGTTTCGCGGAGACCCAGTACTTC TRBV28 . TRBJ2-5 .
CASSFDRAYEQYF TGTGCCAGCAGCTTCGACAGGGCCTACGAGCAGTACTTC TRBV7-9 . TRBJ2-7 TRBD1
CASSATGTENTEAFF TGTGCCAGCAGCGCGACCGGGACAGAGAACACTGAAGCTTTCTTT TRBV5-4 . TRBJ1-1 TRBD1
CSVEDGLNTGELFF TGCAGCGTTGAAGATGGATTGAACACCGGGGAGCTGTTTTTT TRBV29-1 . TRBJ2-2 .
CASRKGQGEWNEQFF TGTGCCAGCAGAAAAGGACAGGGAGAATGGAATGAGCAGTTCTTC TRBV28 once TRBJ2-1 TRBD1
CASSPLLSGSSYNEQFF TGTGCCAGCAGCCCCCTTCTGAGCGGGAGTTCCTACAATGAGCAGTTCTTC TRBV28 . TRBJ2-1 TRBD2
CSTWTGNNEQFF TGCAGCACCTGGACAGGGAACAATGAGCAGTTCTTC TRBV29-1 . TRBJ2-1 TRBD1
CASSRGLDYEQYF TGTGCCAGCAGCCGCGGACTAGACTACGAGCAGTACTTC TRBV9 . TRBJ2-7 TRBD2
CASSQLAGGPIKETQYF TGTGCCAGCAGTCAATTAGCGGGAGGGCCCATAAAGGAGACCCAGTACTTC TRBV28 . TRBJ2-5 TRBD2
CASSQVLAGVQTQYF TGTGCCAGCAGCCAAGTCCTAGCGGGAGTACAGACCCAGTACTTC TRBV14 . TRBJ2-5 TRBD2
CASSLFGGRANEQFF TGTGCCAGCAGTTTATTTGGTGGGAGGGCCAATGAGCAGTTCTTC TRBV28 . TRBJ2-1 TRBD2
CASSRKMQGATEAFF TGTGCCAGCAGCCGGAAGATGCAGGGGGCCACTGAAGCTTTCTTT TRBV7-8 . TRBJ1-1 TRBD1
CASSREWDIQYF TGTGCCAGCAGTAGAGAGTGGGACATTCAGTACTTC TRBV28 . TRBJ2-4 .
CASSLYPTTSADTQYF TGTGCCAGCAGCTTATACCCCACAACTTCCGCAGATACGCAGTATTTT TRBV13 . TRBJ2-3 .
CASRSEETQYF TGTGCCAGCAGATCTGAAGAGACCCAGTACTTC TRBV6-5 . TRBJ2-5 .
CASSPNPGQYGYTF TGTGCCAGCAGTCCCAACCCGGGACAGTATGGCTACACCTTC TRBV27 . TRBJ1-2 TRBD1
CASSSGGMEAFF TGTGCCAGCAGCTCAGGGGGCATGGAAGCTTTCTTT TRBV5-4 once TRBJ1-1 TRBD1
CASSVGAGTEAFF TGTGCCAGCAGCGTAGGGGCGGGCACTGAAGCTTTCTTT TRBV9 . TRBJ1-1 .
CAWSLAGVYNEQFF TGTGCCTGGAGTTTGGCGGGAGTCTACAATGAGCAGTTCTTC TRBV30 . TRBJ2-1 TRBD2
CASSHHRGDDTEAFF TGTGCCAGTAGTCATCACAGGGGAGATGACACTGAAGCTTTCTTT TRBV19 once TRBJ1-1 TRBD1
CASSLGPGSTDTQYF TGTGCCAGCAGCTTAGGTCCCGGGAGCACAGATACGCAGTATTTT TRBV7-7 . TRBJ2-3 .
CASSAGQNYEQYF TGTGCCAGTAGTGCGGGACAGAACTACGAGCAGTACTTC TRBV19 once TRBJ2-7 .
CAWSVDYGSAEAFF TGTGCCTGGAGTGTGGATTACGGGAGCGCTGAAGCTTTCTTT TRBV30 few TRBJ1-1 .
CASSARVRGSNQPQHF TGTGCCAGCAGCGCCCGGGTCCGGGGGAGCAATCAGCCCCAGCATTTT TRBV7-6 . TRBJ1-5 .
CASSVGSSGANVLTF TGTGCCAGCAGCGTAGGGAGTTCTGGGGCCAACGTCCTGACTTTC TRBV9 . TRBJ2-6 .
CATQGFAYEQYF TGTGCCACACAGGGTTTCGCCTACGAGCAGTACTTC TRBV2 . TRBJ2-7 .
CASSLYRGKNIQYF TGTGCCAGCAGTTTATATAGGGGCAAAAACATTCAGTACTTC TRBV28 . TRBJ2-4 .
CASSQRVFDTEAFF TGTGCCAGTAGTCAGAGGGTATTTGATACTGAAGCTTTCTTT TRBV19 once TRBJ1-1 .
CASSSDAATGAYEQYF TGTGCCAGCAGTTCCGATGCTGCGACAGGGGCCTACGAGCAGTACTTC TRBV6-5 once TRBJ2-7 TRBD1